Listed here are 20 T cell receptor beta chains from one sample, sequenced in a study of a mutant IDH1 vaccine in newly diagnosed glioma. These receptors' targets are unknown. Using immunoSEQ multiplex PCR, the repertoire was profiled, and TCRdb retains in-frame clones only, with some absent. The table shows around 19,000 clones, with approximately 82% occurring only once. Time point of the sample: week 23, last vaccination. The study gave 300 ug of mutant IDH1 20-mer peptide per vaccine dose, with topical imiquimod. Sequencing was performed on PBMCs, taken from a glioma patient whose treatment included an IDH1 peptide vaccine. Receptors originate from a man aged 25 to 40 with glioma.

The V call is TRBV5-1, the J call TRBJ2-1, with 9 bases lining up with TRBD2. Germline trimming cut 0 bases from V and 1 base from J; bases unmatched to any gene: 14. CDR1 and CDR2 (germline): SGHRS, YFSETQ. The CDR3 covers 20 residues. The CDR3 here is CASSLDRREGHFKSYNEQFF. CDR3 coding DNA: TGCGCCAGCAGCTTGGATCGGCGGGAGGGCCATTTTAAGTCCTACAATGAGCAGTTCTTC.

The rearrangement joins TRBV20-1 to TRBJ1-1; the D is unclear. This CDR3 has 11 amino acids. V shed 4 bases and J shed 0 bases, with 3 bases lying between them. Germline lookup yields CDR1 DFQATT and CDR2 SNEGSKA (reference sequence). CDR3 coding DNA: TGCAGTGCTACAGTGAACACTGAAGCTTTCTTT. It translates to CSATVNTEAFF.

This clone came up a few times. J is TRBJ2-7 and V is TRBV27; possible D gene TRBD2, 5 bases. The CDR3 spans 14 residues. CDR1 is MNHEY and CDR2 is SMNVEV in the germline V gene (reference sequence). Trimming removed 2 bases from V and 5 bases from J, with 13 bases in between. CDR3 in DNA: TGTGCCAGCAGTTTAATTGTCAGGCGGGACGAGCAGTACTTC. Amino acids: CASSLIVRRDEQYF.

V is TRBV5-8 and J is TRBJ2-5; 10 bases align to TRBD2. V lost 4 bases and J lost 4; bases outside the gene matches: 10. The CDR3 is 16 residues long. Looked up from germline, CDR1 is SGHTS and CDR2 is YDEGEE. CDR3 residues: CASSLGSGRLGETQYF. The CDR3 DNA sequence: TGTGCCAGCAGCCTCGGTAGCGGGAGGTTAGGAGAGACCCAGTACTTC.

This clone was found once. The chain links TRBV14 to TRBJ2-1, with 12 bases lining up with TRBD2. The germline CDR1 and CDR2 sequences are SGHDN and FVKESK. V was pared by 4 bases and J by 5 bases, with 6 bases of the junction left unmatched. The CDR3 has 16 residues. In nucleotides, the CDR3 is TGTGCCAGCAGCCCCTGGACTAGCGGGAACGACAATGAGCAGTTCTTC. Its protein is CASSPWTSGNDNEQFF.

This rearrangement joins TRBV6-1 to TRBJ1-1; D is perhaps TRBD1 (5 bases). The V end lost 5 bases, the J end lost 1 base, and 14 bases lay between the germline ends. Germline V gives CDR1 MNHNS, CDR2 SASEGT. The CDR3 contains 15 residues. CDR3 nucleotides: TGTGCCAGCAGTACGCCCTGGGGGGGGAACACTGAAGCTTTCTTT. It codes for CASSTPWGGNTEAFF.

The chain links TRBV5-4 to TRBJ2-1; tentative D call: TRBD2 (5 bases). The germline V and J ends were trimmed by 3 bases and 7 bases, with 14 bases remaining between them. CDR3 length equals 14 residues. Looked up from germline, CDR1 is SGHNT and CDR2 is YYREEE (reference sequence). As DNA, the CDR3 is TGTGCCAGCAGCTCGTGGGAGCGGCGGAATGAGCAGTTCTTC. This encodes CASSSWERRNEQFF.

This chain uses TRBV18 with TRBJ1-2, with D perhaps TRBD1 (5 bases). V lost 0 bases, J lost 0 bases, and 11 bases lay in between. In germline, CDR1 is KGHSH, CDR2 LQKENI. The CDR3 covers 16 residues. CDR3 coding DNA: TGTGCCAGCTCACCACCAGGGACCGAAACTAACTATGGCTACACCTTC. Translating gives CASSPPGTETNYGYTF.

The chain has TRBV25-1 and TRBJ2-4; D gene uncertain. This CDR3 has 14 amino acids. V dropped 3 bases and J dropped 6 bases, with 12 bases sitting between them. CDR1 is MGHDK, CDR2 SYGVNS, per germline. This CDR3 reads CASSERGSGNIQYF. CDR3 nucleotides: TGTGCCAGCAGTGAGCGTGGGTCGGGAAACATTCAGTACTTC.

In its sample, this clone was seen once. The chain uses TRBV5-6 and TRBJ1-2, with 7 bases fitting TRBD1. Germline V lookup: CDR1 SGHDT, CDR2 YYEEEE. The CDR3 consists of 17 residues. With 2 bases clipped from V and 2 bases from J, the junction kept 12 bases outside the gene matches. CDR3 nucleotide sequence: TGTGCCAGCAGCTTAGGGACAGCTTACCCTACGAACTATGGCTACACCTTC. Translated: CASSLGTAYPTNYGYTF. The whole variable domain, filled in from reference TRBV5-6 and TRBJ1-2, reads DAGVTQSPTHLIKTRGQQVTLRCSPKSGHDTVSWYQQALGQGPQFIFQYYEEEERQRGNFPDRFSGHQFPNYSSELNVNALLLGDSALYLCASSLGTAYPTNYGYTFGSGTRLTVV.

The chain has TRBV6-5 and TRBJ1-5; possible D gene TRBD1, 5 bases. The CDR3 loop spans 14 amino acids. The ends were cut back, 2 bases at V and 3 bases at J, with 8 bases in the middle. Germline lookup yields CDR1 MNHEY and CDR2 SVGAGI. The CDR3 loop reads CASSYAGNNQPQHF. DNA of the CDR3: TGTGCCAGCAGTTACGCAGGGAACAATCAGCCCCAGCATTTT.

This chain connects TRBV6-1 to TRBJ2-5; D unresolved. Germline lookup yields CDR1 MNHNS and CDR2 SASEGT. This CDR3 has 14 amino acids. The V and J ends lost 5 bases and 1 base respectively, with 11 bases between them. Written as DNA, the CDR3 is TGTGCCAGCAGTTTAGACGGGTTCCAAGAGACCCAGTACTTC. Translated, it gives CASSLDGFQETQYF.

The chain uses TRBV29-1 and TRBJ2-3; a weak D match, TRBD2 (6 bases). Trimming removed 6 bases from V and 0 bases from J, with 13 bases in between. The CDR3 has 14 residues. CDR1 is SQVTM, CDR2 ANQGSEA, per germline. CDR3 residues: CSVGAGPSTDTQYF. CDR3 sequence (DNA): TGCAGCGTAGGAGCGGGTCCTAGCACAGATACGCAGTATTTT.

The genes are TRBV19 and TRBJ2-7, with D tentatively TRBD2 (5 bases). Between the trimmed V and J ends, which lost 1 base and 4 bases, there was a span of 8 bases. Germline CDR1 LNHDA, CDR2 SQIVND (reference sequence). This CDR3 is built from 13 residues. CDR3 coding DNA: TGTGCCAGTAGTATAGGACTAAAATACGAGCAGTACTTC. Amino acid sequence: CASSIGLKYEQYF.

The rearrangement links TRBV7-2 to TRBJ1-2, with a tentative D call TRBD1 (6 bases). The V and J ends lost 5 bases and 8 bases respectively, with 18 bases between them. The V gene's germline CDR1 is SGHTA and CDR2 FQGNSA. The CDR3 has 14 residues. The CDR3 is CASSPRTGYQGYTF. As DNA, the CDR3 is TGTGCCAGCAGCCCACGAACAGGGTATCAGGGCTACACCTTC.

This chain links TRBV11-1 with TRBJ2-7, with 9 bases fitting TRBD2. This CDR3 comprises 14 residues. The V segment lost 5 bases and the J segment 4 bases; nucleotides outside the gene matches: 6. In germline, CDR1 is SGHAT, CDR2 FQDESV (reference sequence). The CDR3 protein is CASSHGTSRYEQYF. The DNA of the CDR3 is TGTGCCAGCAGCCACGGGACTAGCCGTTACGAGCAGTACTTC.

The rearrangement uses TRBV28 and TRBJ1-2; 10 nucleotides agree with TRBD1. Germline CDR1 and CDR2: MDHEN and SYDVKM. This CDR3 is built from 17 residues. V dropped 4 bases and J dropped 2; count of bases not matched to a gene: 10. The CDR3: CASSSPGTGARNYGYTF. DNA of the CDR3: TGTGCCAGCAGTTCCCCCGGGACAGGGGCCAGAAACTATGGCTACACCTTC.

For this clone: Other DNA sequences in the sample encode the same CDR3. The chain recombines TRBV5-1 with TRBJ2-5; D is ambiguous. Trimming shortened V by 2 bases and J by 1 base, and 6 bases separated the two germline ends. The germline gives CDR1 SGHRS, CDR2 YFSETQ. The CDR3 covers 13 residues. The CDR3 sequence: CASSLVVQETQYF. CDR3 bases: TGCGCCAGCAGCTTAGTAGTCCAAGAGACCCAGTACTTC.

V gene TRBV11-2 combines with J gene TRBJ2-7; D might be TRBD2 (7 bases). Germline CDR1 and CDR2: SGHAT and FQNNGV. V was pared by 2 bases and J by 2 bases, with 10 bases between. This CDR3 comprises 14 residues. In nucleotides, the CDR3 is TGTGCCAGCAGCTTAAGGGGGGGCCCCTACGAGCAGTACTTC. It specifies CASSLRGGPYEQYF.

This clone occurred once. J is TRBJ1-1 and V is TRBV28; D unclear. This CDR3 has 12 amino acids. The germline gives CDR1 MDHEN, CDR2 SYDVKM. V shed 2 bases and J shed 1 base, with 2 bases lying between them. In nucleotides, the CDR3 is TGTGCCAGCAGTTTAAAGAACACTGAAGCTTTCTTT. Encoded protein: CASSLKNTEAFF.